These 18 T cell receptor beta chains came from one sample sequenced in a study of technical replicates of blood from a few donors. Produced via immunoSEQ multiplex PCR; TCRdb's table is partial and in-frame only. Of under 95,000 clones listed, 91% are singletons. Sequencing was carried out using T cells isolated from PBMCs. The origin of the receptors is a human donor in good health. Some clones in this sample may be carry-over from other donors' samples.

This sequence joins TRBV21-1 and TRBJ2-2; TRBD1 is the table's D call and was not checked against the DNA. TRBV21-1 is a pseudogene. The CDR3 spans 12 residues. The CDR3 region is CASSKFQGELFF. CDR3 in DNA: TGTGCCAGCAGCAAATTTCAGGGGGAGCTGTTTTTT.

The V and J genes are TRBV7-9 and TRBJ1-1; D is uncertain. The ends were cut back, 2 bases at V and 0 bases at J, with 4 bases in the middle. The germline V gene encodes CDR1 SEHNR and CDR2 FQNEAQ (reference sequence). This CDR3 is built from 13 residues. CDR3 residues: CASSLSVNTEAFF. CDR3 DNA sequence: TGTGCCAGCAGCTTATCAGTGAACACTGAAGCTTTCTTT. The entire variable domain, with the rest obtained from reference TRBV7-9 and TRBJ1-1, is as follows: DTGVSQNPRHKITKRGQNVTFRCDPISEHNRLYWYRQTLGQGPEFLTYFQNEAQLEKSRLLSDRFSAERPKGSFSTLEIQRTEQGDSAMYLCASSLSVNTEAFFGQGTRLTVV.

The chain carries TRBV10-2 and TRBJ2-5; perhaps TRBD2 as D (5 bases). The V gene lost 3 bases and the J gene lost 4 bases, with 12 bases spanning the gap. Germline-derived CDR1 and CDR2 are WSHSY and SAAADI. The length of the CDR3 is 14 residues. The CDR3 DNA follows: TGCGCCAGCAGTGAATCCGGGCGGGCAGAGACCCAGTACTTC. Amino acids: CASSESGRAETQYF.

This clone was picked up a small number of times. In DNA, the CDR3 is TGTGCCAGCAGTGTCGGCCGGGAGACTGAAGCTTTCTTT. This sequence encodes CASSVGRETEAFF. The J gene is TRBJ1-1, the V gene TRBV6-4; D unclear. Trimming took 4 bases from V and 5 from J, leaving 11 bases between them. The CDR3 consists of 13 residues. Germline V gene lookup returns CDR1 MRHNA and CDR2 SNTAGT.

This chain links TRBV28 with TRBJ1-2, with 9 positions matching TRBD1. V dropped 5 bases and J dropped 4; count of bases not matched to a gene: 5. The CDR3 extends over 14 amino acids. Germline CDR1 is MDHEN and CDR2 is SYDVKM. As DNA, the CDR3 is TGTGCCAGCAGTCAGGGACAGGGCGCCTATGGCTACACCTTC. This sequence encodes CASSQGQGAYGYTF.

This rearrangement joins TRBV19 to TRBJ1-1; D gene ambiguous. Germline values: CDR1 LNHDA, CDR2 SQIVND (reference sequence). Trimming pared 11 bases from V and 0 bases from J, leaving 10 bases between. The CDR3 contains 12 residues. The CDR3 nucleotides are TGTGCCTCCTGCGGGCTGAACACTGAAGCTTTCTTT. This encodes CASCGLNTEAFF.

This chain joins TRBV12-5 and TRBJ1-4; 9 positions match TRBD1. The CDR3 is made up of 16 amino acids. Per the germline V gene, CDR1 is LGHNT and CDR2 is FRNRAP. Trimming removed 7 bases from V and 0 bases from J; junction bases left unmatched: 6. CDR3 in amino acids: CASAGQGLSTNEKLFF. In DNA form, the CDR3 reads TGTGCTAGTGCCGGACAGGGGCTGTCAACTAATGAAAAACTGTTTTTT.

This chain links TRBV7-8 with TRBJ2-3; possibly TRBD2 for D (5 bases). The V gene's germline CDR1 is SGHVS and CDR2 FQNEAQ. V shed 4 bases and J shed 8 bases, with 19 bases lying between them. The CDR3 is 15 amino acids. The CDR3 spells CASSWTSTADGTQYF. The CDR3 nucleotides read TGTGCCAGCAGCTGGACCAGCACAGCGGATGGTACGCAGTATTTT.

The CDR3 DNA sequence: TGTGCCAGCAGCCTTTGGACTGCCTCCTACGAGCAGTACTTC. As protein: CASSLWTASYEQYF. The rearrangement links TRBV11-2 to TRBJ2-7; a weak D match, TRBD2 (5 bases). Per the germline V gene, CDR1 is SGHAT and CDR2 is FQNNGV. V was pared by 5 bases and J by 0 bases, with 11 bases between. There are 14 residues in the CDR3.

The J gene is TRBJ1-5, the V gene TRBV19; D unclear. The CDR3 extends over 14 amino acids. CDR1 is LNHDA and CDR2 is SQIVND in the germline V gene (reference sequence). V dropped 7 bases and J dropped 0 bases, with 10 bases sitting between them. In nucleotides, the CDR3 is TGTGCCAGTAACCCAGCGTATAGCAATCAGCCCCAGCATTTT. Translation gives CASNPAYSNQPQHF.

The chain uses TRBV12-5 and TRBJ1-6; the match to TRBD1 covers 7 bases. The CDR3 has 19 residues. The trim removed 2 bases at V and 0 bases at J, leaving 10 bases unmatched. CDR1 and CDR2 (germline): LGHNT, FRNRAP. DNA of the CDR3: TGTGCTAGTGGTTTGATCCGACAACAGGGGAGCTCCTATAATTCACCCCTCCACTTT. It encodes CASGLIRQQGSSYNSPLHF. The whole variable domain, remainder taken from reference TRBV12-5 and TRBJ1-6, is DARVTQTPRHKVTEMGQEVTMRCQPILGHNTVFWYRQTMMQGLELLAYFRNRAPLDDSGMPKDRFSAEMPDATLATLKIQPSEPRDSAVYFCASGLIRQQGSSYNSPLHFGNGTRLTVT.

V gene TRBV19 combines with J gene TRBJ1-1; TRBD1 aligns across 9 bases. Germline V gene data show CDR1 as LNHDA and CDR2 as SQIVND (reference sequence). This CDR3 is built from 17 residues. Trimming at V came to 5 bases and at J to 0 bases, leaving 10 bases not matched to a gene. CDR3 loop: CASSSGQGRVLNTEAFF. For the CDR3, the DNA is TGTGCCAGTAGTTCGGGACAGGGTAGAGTTCTGAACACTGAAGCTTTCTTT.

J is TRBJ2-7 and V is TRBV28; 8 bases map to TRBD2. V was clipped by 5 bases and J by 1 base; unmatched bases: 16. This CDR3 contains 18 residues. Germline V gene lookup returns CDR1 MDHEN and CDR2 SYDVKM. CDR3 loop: CASSQTTETGTSSYEQYF. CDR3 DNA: TGTGCCAGCAGTCAAACTACTGAAACCGGGACTAGTTCCTACGAGCAGTACTTC.

This chain's CDR3 is CATSSSGGNTGELFF. Written as DNA, the CDR3 is TGTGCCACCAGTTCCAGCGGGGGGAACACCGGGGAGCTGTTTTTT. This sequence joins TRBV15 and TRBJ2-2, with 8 bases matching TRBD2. J gave up 1 base and V 6 bases, and 4 bases lay outside the gene matches. This CDR3 region has 15 residues. Looked up from germline, CDR1 is LNHNV and CDR2 is YYDKDF (reference sequence).

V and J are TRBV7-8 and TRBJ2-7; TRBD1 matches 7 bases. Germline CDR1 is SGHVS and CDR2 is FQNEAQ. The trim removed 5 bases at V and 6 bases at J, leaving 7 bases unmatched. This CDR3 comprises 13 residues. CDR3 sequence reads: CASSITGDGEQYF. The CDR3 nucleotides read TGTGCCAGCAGCATAACAGGGGATGGCGAGCAGTACTTC.

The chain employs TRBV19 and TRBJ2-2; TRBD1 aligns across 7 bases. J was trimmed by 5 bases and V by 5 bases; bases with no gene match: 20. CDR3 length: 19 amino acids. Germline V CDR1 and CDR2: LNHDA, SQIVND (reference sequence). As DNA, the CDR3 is TGTGCCAGTAGTGATTGGATGGGCAGAGGGGGCAGGGGGACCGGGGAGCTGTTTTTT. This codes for CASSDWMGRGGRGTGELFF. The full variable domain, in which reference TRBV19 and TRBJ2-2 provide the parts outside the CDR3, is DGGITQSPKYLFRKEGQNVTLSCEQNLNHDAMYWYRQDPGQGLRLIYYSQIVNDFQKGDIAEGYSVSREKKESFPLTVTSAQKNPTAFYLCASSDWMGRGGRGTGELFFGEGSRLTVL.

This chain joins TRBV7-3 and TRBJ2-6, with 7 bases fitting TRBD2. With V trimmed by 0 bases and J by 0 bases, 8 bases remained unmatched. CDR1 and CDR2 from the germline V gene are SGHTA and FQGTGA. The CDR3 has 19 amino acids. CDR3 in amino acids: CASSLTGAGGTSGANVLTF. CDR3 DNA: TGTGCCAGCAGCTTAACGGGAGCCGGGGGGACCTCTGGGGCCAACGTCCTGACTTTC.

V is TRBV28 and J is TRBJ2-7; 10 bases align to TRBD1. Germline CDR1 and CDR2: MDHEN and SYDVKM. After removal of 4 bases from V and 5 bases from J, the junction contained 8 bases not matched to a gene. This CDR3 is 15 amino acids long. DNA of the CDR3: TGTGCCAGCAGTTACACGGGACAGGGGTTCCACGAGCAGTACTTC. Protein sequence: CASSYTGQGFHEQYF.